What follows are 2 T cell receptor beta chains derived from one specimen sequenced in a study of OX40 agonist ivuxolimab in advanced cancers. Library prep was done by the immunoSEQ multiplex PCR assay. What TCRdb holds here is the immuneACCESS table cut down to in-frame rearrangements. Part of the clones is not present; checked against another copy, under half of the missing clones reflect an unresolved V gene, and the others are unexplained. Across this sample there are approximately 68,000 clones, with roughly 86% seen only once. Together, the top ten hold approximately 0.63% of the sample. Sequenced here: CD4+ or CD8+ T cells sorted from blood, sampled in a trial of the OX40 agonist ivuxolimab. These receptor sequences come from an adult with an advanced solid tumor such as melanoma, head and neck, liver or kidney cancer.

The chain recombines TRBV7-9 with TRBJ1-5; D is perhaps TRBD1 (5 bases). The CDR3 spans 14 residues. CDR1 is SEHNR and CDR2 is FQNEAQ in the germline V gene (reference sequence). V was pared by 5 bases and J by 5 bases, with 13 bases between. The CDR3 coding sequence is TGTGCCAGCAGCGAACCGGGGGGTCATCAGCCCCAGCATTTT. Its translation is CASSEPGGHQPQHF.

The chain combines TRBV7-2 with TRBJ2-3; D is tentatively TRBD1 or TRBD2 (5 bases each). Germline values: CDR1 SGHTA, CDR2 FQGNSA. CDR3 size: 14 residues. The germline V and J ends were trimmed by 5 bases and 3 bases, with 12 bases remaining between them. CDR3 nucleotides: TGTGCCAGCAGCGACCAAGAGGGGACAGATACGCAGTATTTT. Translated, it gives CASSDQEGTDTQYF.